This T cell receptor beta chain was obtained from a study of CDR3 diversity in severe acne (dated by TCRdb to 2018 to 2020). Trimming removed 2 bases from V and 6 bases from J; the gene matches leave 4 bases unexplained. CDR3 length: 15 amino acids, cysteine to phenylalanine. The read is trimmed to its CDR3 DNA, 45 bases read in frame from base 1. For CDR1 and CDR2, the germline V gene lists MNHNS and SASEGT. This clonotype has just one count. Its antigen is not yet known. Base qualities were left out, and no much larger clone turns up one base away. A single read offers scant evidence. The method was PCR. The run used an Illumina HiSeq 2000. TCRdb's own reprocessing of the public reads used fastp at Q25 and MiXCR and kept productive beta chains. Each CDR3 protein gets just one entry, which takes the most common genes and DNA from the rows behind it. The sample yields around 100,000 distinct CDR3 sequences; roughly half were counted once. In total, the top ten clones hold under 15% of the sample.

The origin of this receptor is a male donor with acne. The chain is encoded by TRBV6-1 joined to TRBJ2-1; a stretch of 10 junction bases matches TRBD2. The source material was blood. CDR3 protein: CASSELAGVGNEQFF. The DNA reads TGTGCCAGCAGTGAACTAGCGGGAGTGGGCAATGAGCAGTTCTTC.